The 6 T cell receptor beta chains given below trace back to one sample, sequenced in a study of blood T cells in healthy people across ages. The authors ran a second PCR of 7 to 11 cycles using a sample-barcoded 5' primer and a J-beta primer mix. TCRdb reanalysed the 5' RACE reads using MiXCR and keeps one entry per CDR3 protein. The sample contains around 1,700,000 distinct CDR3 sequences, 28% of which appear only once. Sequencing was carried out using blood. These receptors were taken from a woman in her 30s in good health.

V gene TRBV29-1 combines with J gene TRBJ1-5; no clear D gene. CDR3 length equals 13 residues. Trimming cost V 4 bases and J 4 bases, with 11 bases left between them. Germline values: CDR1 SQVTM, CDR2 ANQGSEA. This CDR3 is CSVGPGGNQPQHF. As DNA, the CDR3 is TGCAGCGTTGGGCCGGGCGGAAATCAGCCCCAGCATTTT.

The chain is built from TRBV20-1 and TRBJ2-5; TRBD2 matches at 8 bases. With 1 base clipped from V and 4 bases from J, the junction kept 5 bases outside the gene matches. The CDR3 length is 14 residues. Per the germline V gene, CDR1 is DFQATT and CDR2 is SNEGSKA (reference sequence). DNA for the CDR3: TGCAGTGCTAGAGTAGCGGGGCGGCGAGAGACCCAGTACTTC. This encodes CSARVAGRRETQYF.

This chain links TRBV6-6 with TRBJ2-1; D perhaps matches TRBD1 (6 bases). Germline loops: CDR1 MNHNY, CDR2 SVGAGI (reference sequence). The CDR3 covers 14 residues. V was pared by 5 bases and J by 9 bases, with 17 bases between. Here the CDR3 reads CASSPFDRPSEQFF. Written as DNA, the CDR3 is TGTGCCAGCAGTCCCTTTGACAGGCCCAGTGAGCAGTTCTTC.

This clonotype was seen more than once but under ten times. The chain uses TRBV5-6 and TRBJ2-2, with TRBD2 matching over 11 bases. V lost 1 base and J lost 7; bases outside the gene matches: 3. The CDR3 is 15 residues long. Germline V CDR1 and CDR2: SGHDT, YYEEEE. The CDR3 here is CASSLTSGSVGELFF. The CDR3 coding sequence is TGTGCCAGCAGCTTGACTAGCGGGAGTGTCGGGGAGCTGTTTTTT.

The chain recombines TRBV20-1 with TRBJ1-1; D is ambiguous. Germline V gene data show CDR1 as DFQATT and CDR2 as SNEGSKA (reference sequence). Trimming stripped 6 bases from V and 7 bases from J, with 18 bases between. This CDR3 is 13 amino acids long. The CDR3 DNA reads TGCAGTGCGACAACCAGGCAGACTAGTGAAGCTTTCTTT. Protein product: CSATTRQTSEAFF.

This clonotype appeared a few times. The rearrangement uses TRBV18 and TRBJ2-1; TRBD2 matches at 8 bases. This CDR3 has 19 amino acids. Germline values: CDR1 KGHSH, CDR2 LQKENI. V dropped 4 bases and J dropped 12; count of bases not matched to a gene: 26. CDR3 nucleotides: TGTGCCAGCTCACTAAAGAAGGGAGGGGGAGCGGGAGAGTACAGCGTGCAGTTCTTC. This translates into CASSLKKGGGAGEYSVQFF.